One T cell receptor beta chain is described in this entry. The data were obtained in a study of T cells in Graves' hyperthyroidism and ophthalmopathy. There were TCR beta CDR3 regions amplified from RNA transcripts. The HTBI primer set drove a first-round RT-PCR of the TCR CDR3. TCRdb processed the multiplex PCR reads anew with MiXCR; each CDR3 protein has one entry. The table records approximately 320,000 distinct CDR3 sequences, approximately 15% of them present only once. Graves' hyperthyroidism was deemed stable absent ophthalmopathy progression within 18 months. Germline V lookup: CDR1 SQVTM, CDR2 ANQGSEA. This CDR3 contains 16 residues. Trimming stripped 1 base from V and 6 bases from J, with 19 bases between.

This chain connects TRBV29-1 to TRBJ1-3; possibly TRBD1 for D (5 bases). Sample: blood. The sequence was obtained from a man younger than 45 with Graves' hyperthyroidism. CDR3 residues: CSVEGEAEGRENTIYF. DNA for the CDR3: TGCAGCGTTGAAGGAGAGGCGGAGGGGCGTGAAAACACCATATATTTT.